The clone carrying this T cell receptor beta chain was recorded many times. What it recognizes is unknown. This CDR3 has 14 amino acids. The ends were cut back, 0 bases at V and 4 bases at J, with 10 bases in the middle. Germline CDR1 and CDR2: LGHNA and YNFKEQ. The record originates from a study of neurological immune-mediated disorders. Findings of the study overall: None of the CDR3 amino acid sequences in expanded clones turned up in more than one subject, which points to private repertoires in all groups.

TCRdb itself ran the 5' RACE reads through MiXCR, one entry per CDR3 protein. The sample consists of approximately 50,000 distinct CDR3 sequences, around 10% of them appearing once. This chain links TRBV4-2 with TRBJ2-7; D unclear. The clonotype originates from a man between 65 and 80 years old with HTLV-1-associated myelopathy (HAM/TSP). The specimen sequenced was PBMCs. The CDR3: CASSQEPGVYEQYF. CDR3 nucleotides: TGTGCCAGCAGCCAAGAGCCCGGCGTGTACGAGCAGTACTTC.